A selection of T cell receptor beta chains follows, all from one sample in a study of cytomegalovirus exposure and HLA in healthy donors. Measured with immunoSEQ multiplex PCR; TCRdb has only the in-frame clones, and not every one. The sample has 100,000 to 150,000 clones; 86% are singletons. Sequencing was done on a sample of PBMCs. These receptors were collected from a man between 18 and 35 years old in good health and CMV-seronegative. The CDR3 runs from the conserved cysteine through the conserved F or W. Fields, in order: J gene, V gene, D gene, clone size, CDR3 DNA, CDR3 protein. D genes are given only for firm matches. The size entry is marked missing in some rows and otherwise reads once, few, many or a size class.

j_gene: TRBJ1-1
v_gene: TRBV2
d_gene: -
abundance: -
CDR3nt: TGTGCCAGCAGTCGAGACACGCAGAACACTGAAGCTTTCTTT
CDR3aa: CASSRDTQNTEAFF

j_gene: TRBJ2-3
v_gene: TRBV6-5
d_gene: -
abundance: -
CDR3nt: TGTGCCAGCAGTTCGTACTCCTCCGATACGCAGTATTTT
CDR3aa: CASSSYSSDTQYF

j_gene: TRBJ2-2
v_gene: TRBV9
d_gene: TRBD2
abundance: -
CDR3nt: TGTGCCAGCAGCGGGCTAGCGGGGGAGAACACCGGGGAGCTGTTTTTT
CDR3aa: CASSGLAGENTGELFF

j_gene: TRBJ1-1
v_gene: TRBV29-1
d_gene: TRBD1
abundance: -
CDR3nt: TGCAGCGTTGGGACCAGGGGGCTGAACACTGAAGCTTTCTTT
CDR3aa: CSVGTRGLNTEAFF

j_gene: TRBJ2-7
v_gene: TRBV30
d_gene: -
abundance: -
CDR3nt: TGTGCCTGGAGTGTACTGGACAGTAAGCAGTACTTC
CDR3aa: CAWSVLDSKQYF

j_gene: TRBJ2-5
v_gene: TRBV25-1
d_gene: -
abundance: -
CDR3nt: TGTGCCAGCAGTAGAATCTCGGACTTCCAAGAGACCCAGTACTTC
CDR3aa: CASSRISDFQETQYF

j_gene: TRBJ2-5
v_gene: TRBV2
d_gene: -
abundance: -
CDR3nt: TGTGCCAGCAGGCTACAGGGAAAAGAGACCCAGTACTTC
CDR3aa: CASRLQGKETQYF

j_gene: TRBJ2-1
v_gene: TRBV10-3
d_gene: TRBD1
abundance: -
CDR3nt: TGTGCCATCAGTGAGCCACTTGGGACAGGGGGCCCGGACTCCTACAATGAGCAGTTCTTC
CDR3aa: CAISEPLGTGGPDSYNEQFF

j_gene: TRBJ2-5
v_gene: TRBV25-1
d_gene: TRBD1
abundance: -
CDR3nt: TGTGCCAGCAGTATGGCAGGGGGCAAATTAGAGACCCAGTACTTC
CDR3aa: CASSMAGGKLETQYF

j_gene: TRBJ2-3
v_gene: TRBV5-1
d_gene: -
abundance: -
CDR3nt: TGCGCCAGCAGCTTGTCGGGACTCAGGGCTGATACGCAGTATTTT
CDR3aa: CASSLSGLRADTQYF

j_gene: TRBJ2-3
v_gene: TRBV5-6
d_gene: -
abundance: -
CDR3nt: TGTGCCAGCAGCTGGTGGGGCGGGGGCACAGATACGCAGTATTTT
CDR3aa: CASSWWGGGTDTQYF

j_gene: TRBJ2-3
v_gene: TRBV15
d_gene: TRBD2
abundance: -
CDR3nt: TGTGCCACCAGCAGAGATCTGCCTAGCGGGAGCCGTGGTCTTGAGGATACGCAGTATTTT
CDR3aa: CATSRDLPSGSRGLEDTQYF

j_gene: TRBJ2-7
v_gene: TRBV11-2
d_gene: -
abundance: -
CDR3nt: TGTGCCAGCAGCTTGGTGACAGGTAGCTCCTACGAGCAGTACTTC
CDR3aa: CASSLVTGSSYEQYF

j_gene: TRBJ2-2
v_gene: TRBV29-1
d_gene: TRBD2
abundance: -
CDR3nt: TGCAGCGCGGCTAGCGGGAGATCGGCCGGGGAGCTGTTTTTT
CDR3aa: CSAASGRSAGELFF

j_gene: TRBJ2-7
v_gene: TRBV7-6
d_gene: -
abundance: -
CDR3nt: TGTGCCAGCAGCTCACCGGGCTCCTACGAGCAGTACTTC
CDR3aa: CASSSPGSYEQYF

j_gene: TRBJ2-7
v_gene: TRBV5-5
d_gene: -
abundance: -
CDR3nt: TGTGCCAGCAGCTTGGATTTTGGGCGGGGTAGGGACGAGCAGTACTTC
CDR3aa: CASSLDFGRGRDEQYF

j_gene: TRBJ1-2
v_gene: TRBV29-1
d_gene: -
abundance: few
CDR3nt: TGCAGCACTAGTGGGCAGCCTGCGGGCTACACCTTC
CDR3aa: CSTSGQPAGYTF

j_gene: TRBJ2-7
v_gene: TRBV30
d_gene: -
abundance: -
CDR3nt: TGTGCCTGGAGCCGGGACAACTACGAGCAGTACTTC
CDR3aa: CAWSRDNYEQYF

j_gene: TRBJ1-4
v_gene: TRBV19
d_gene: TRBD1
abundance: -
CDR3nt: TGTGCCAGTAGTCGGCGCGGACAGGGGGGGCGGGAAAAACTGTTTTTT
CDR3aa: CASSRRGQGGREKLFF

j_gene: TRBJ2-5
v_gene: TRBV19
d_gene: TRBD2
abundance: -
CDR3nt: TGTGCCAGTAGTATAGCGGGAGGAGAGACCCAGTACTTC
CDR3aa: CASSIAGGETQYF

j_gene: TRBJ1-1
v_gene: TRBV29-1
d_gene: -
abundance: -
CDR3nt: TGCAGCGTTGTTACTTCCACAGGATTGAACACTGAAGCTTTCTTT
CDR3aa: CSVVTSTGLNTEAFF

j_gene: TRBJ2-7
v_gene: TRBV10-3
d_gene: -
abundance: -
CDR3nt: TGTGCCATCAGTGTCGCGAAATCCTACGAGCAGTACTTC
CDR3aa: CAISVAKSYEQYF

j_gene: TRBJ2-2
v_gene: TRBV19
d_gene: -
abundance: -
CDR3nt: TGTGCCAGTCGATACAGAGATGGGAACACCGGGGAGCTGTTTTTT
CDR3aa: CASRYRDGNTGELFF

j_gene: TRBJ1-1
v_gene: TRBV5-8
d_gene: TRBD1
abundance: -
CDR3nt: TGTGCCAGCAGCTTGATAGACAGGGGGAACACTGAAGCTTTCTTT
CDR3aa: CASSLIDRGNTEAFF

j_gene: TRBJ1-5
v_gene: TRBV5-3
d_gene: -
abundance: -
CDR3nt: TGTGCCAGAAGCTTGGCCCAGGGATTTCTCCGGAGTAGCAATCAGCCCCAGCATTTT
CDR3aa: CARSLAQGFLRSSNQPQHF